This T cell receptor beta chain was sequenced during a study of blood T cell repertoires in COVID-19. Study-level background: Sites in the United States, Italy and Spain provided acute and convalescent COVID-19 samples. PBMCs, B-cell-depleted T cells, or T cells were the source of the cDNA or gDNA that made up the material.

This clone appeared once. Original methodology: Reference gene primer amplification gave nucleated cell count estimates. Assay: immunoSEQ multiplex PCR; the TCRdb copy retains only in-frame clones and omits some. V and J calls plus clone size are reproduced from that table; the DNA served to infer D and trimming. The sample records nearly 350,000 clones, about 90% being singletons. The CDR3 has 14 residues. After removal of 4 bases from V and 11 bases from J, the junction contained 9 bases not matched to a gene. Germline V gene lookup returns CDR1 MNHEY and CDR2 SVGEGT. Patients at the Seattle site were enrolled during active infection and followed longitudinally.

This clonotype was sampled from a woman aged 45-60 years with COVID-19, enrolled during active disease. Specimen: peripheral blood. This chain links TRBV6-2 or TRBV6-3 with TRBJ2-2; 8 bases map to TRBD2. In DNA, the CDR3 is TGTGCCAGCAGTTCCTTAGCGGGGAGCGGTGAGCTGTTTTTT. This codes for CASSSLAGSGELFF.